This TCR beta chain comes out of a study of blood T cell repertoires in COVID-19 (TCRdb year 2020). For context, the study as a whole: Collaborator samples came from the United States, Italy and Spain and covered acute and convalescent phases of COVID-19. The prospective study material was composed of cDNA or gDNA derived from T cells, B-cell-depleted T cells, or PBMCs. Subjects who had been exposed to COVID-19, were actively infected with it, or had recovered from it provided the deeply sampled blood TCRbeta repertoires that made up the dataset. The repertoires were made available in a free public database intended to serve as a resource for research on the immune response to SARS-CoV-2. Samples were obtained from the ongoing ImmuneRACE study (first 160 participants) and from about 1,300 subjects provided by 6 global collaborators. Nearly every sample came with metadata listing a de-identified subject ID, COVID-19 status, age in years and sex. Where available, HLA class I and class II types were obtained from metadata supplied by the sample provider rather than from assay-based typing.

This clone has only a few counts. This clone's antigen is unknown. Base-call qualities are not available, and no considerably larger clone is one nucleotide away. Ends trimmed: V by 4 bases, J by 9 bases; bases unmatched to a gene: 8. The germline V gene specifies SGHDN as CDR1 and FVKESK as CDR2. Including the terminal cysteine and phenylalanine, the CDR3 comprises 15 residues. Only the CDR3 portion is preserved as DNA: 45 bases, with reading frame beginning at the first base. What the work shows at the level of the full study, not this receptor alone: The amount of clinical and demographic metadata varied by source and participant and was provided uncurated.

TCRbeta CDR3 regions were amplified from genomic DNA using the immunoSEQ Assay, a bias-controlled multiplex PCR. The original methods were these. Within the assay, amplification of reference gene primers was used to estimate how many nucleated cells each sample contained. To quantify the absolute abundance of each unique TCRbeta CDR3 rearrangement, sequence reads were collapsed and filtered. For each sample, productive Simpson clonality was calculated as the square root of Simpson's diversity index across productive rearrangements. TCRdb's version of the immuneACCESS table is confined to in-frame rearrangements and falls short of the full clone set. An unresolved V gene accounts for under half of the shortfall where checked; the remainder is of unknown origin. D and trimming come from the DNA, and the V and J calls and clone size come from that table. The sample records about 55,000 clones, approximately 85% of which are singletons. Approximately 25% of the sample comes from the top ten.

Each collaborating institution followed its own protocols to collect whole blood in K2EDTA tubes. Collaborator samples were shipped for TCRbeta analysis as frozen whole blood, isolated PBMCs, or DNA extracted from either sample type. This receptor was obtained from a woman older than 75 with acute or convalescent COVID-19. The sequencing sample was made of peripheral blood. The rearrangement combines TRBV14 with TRBJ2-1; TRBD2 matches 11 bases in the middle. The CDR3 protein sequence reads: CASSLMTSGTGEQFF. The DNA sequence is given as TGTGCCAGCAGCCTCATGACTAGCGGGACGGGTGAGCAGTTCTTC.